A single sample is the source of the 26 T cell receptor beta chains below, sequenced in a study of cytomegalovirus exposure and HLA in healthy donors. PCR was performed using 60 Vbeta and 13 Jbeta primers. Data came from immunoSEQ multiplex PCR; TCRdb stores just in-frame clones and leaves some out. The data show some 150,000 clones, roughly 78% seen once. Material: PBMCs. These receptors were obtained from a man aged 18 to 30 in good health and CMV-seropositive.

This chain connects TRBV5-1 to TRBJ2-1, with 9 bases identical to TRBD2. The germline gives CDR1 SGHRS, CDR2 YFSETQ. The CDR3 length is 16 residues. J gave up 1 base and V 0 bases, and 2 bases lay outside the gene matches. The CDR3 loop reads CASSLASGGSYNEQFF. The CDR3 DNA follows: TGCGCCAGCAGCTTGGCCAGCGGGGGGTCCTACAATGAGCAGTTCTTC. Full variable domain (remainder filled in from reference TRBV5-1 and TRBJ2-1): KAGVTQTPRYLIKTRGQQVTLSCSPISGHRSVSWYQQTPGQGLQFLFEYFSETQRNKGNFPGRFSGRQFSNSRSEMNVSTLELGDSALYLCASSLASGGSYNEQFFGPGTRLTVL.

In this sample, this clone turned up once. The J gene is TRBJ1-4, the V gene TRBV29-1; TRBD1 matches at 8 bases. The CDR3 contains 14 residues. Trimming at V came to 5 bases and at J to 7 bases, leaving 9 bases not matched to a gene. Germline CDR1 and CDR2: SQVTM and ANQGSEA. The CDR3 nucleotides read TGCAGCGTTCCTACCGACAGGGGTTCTGAAAAACTGTTTTTT. It translates to CSVPTDRGSEKLFF.

J is TRBJ2-2 and V is TRBV10-3, with a tentative D call TRBD1 (6 bases). CDR3 size: 18 residues. The germline gives CDR1 ENHRY, CDR2 SYGVKD. The V end lost 2 bases, the J end lost 0 bases, and 16 bases lay between the germline ends. The CDR3 DNA follows: TGTGCCATCAGTGAGGGAGACAGGCGCTTCTCGAACACCGGGGAGCTGTTTTTT. Its protein is CAISEGDRRFSNTGELFF.

This chain links TRBV5-1 with TRBJ2-5; 12 bases line up with TRBD2. The germline V gene has CDR1 SGHRS and CDR2 YFSETQ. V lost 3 bases, J lost 5 bases, and 2 bases stayed unmatched. The CDR3 runs 14 residues. CDR3 residues: CASSSGTSGETQYF. For the CDR3, the DNA is TGCGCCAGCAGCTCCGGGACTAGCGGGGAGACCCAGTACTTC.

The chain couples TRBV27 to TRBJ1-1; D may be TRBD1 (6 bases). Trimming removed 6 bases from V and 0 bases from J, with 14 bases in between. This CDR3 has 15 residues. CDR1 is MNHEY and CDR2 is SMNVEV in the germline V gene (reference sequence). CDR3: CASRQRQALNTEAFF. The CDR3 region has the DNA TGTGCCAGCAGACAGAGACAGGCCTTGAACACTGAAGCTTTCTTT.

The chain employs TRBV7-9 and TRBJ1-1; 8 bases are a match to TRBD1. CDR1 and CDR2 (germline): SEHNR, FQNEAQ (reference sequence). This CDR3 has 14 residues. V was pared by 7 bases and J by 5 bases, with 9 bases of the junction left unmatched. Here the CDR3 reads CASIPTGESTEAFF. CDR3 sequence (DNA): TGTGCCAGCATCCCGACAGGGGAGTCGACTGAAGCTTTCTTT.

This chain joins TRBV5-1 and TRBJ1-1; D is uncertain. The V end was cut by 5 bases, the J end by 1 base, with 18 bases between. Germline V CDR1 and CDR2: SGHRS, YFSETQ. This CDR3 region has 16 residues. As DNA, the CDR3 is TGCGCCAGCAGATTTAGCGTTCTCAGAGCGAACACTGAAGCTTTCTTT. Translation gives CASRFSVLRANTEAFF.

The V call is TRBV19, the J call TRBJ1-1; D is ambiguous. The V end lost 4 bases, the J end lost 0 bases, and 6 bases lay between the germline ends. CDR1 is LNHDA, CDR2 SQIVND, per germline (reference sequence). This CDR3 has 13 amino acids. CDR3 loop: CASSKRMNTEAFF. The CDR3 nucleotides read TGTGCCAGTAGTAAGAGGATGAACACTGAAGCTTTCTTT.

The rearrangement joins TRBV7-9 to TRBJ1-1; D unclear. Germline lookup yields CDR1 SEHNR and CDR2 FQNEAQ (reference sequence). The CDR3 contains 15 residues. V was trimmed by 1 base and J by 1 base, leaving 10 bases between them. CDR3 DNA: TGTGCCAGCAGCTTAGTCGGGCGGGAGAACACTGAAGCTTTCTTT. This gives the protein CASSLVGRENTEAFF. Together with reference TRBV7-9 and TRBJ1-1, the CDR3 gives the full variable domain: DTGVSQNPRHKITKRGQNVTFRCDPISEHNRLYWYRQTLGQGPEFLTYFQNEAQLEKSRLLSDRFSAERPKGSFSTLEIQRTEQGDSAMYLCASSLVGRENTEAFFGQGTRLTVV.

The V and J genes are TRBV5-1 and TRBJ2-1; unclear D gene. Trimming left V 0 bases short and J 2 bases short, with 9 bases between. The germline V gene encodes CDR1 SGHRS and CDR2 YFSETQ. The CDR3 is 15 amino acids. The CDR3 loop is CASSLDFPAYNEQFF. Written as DNA, the CDR3 is TGCGCCAGCAGCTTGGACTTCCCCGCCTACAATGAGCAGTTCTTC.

The chain has TRBV5-1 and TRBJ2-5; 7 nucleotides align to TRBD2. Unmatched junction bases numbered 9, after V lost 7 bases and J lost 0 bases. The CDR3 spans 15 residues. Germline lookup yields CDR1 SGHRS and CDR2 YFSETQ. In nucleotides, the CDR3 is TGCGCCAGCGAGGGAGGGTTTCGAAACCAAGAGACCCAGTACTTC. Its protein is CASEGGFRNQETQYF.

This chain uses TRBV4-1 with TRBJ1-4; D perhaps matches TRBD1 (5 bases). This CDR3 region has 16 residues. Per germline, CDR1 MGHRA and CDR2 YSYEKL. V was trimmed by 4 bases and J by 5 bases, leaving 17 bases between them. DNA of the CDR3: TGCGCCAGCAGCCTTTTTATCGGGACTCTCAATGAAAAACTGTTTTTT. Translation: CASSLFIGTLNEKLFF.

This chain joins TRBV27 and TRBJ1-1, with D tentatively TRBD1 (6 bases). V was trimmed by 3 bases and J by 5 bases, leaving 13 bases between them. Germline values: CDR1 MNHEY, CDR2 SMNVEV (reference sequence). The CDR3 length is 14 residues. Here the CDR3 reads CASSFTGYATEAFF. Written as DNA, the CDR3 is TGTGCCAGCAGTTTCACAGGGTACGCGACTGAAGCTTTCTTT.

The chain links TRBV13 to TRBJ2-7, with 9 positions matching TRBD2. The CDR3 extends over 15 amino acids. Per germline, CDR1 PRHDT and CDR2 FYEKMQ (reference sequence). V shed 0 bases, J shed 7 bases, and the junction held 7 bases outside the gene matches. The CDR3 nucleotides are TGTGCCAGCAGCTTAGGCTGGCGGGAGGGACAAGAGCAGTACTTC. It translates to CASSLGWREGQEQYF.

V gene TRBV28 combines with J gene TRBJ2-5; D gene unclear. Per the germline V gene, CDR1 is MDHEN and CDR2 is SYDVKM. The ends were cut back, 5 bases at V and 5 bases at J, with 9 bases in the middle. The CDR3 loop spans 12 amino acids. The CDR3, as DNA: TGTGCCAGCAGTCCGAGGTTGGAGACCCAGTACTTC. Amino acid sequence: CASSPRLETQYF.

This clone was seen a few times. This chain uses TRBV11-2 with TRBJ1-5; no clear D gene. CDR1 and CDR2 (germline): SGHAT, FQNNGV. Trimming took off 5 bases at V and 1 base at J, with 15 bases between the two ends. The CDR3 is 16 residues long. This CDR3 is CASSARGGLSNQPQHF. The CDR3 nucleotides read TGTGCCAGCAGCGCCCGGGGAGGGTTAAGCAATCAGCCCCAGCATTTT.

This clone was observed a single time. The rearrangement uses TRBV7-2 and TRBJ2-7; TRBD2 matches at 14 bases. Germline values: CDR1 SGHTA, CDR2 FQGNSA. This CDR3 spans 17 amino acids. With V trimmed by 2 bases and J by 3 bases, 6 bases remained unmatched. CDR3 region: CASSLRGTSGSIYEQYF. The CDR3, as DNA: TGTGCCAGCAGCTTACGCGGGACTAGCGGGAGTATCTACGAGCAGTACTTC. Looking up the rest from reference TRBV7-2 and TRBJ2-7 gives the full variable domain: GAGVSQSPSNKVTEKGKDVELRCDPISGHTALYWYRQSLGQGLEFLIYFQGNSAPDKSGLPSDRFSAERTGGSVSTLTIQRTQQEDSAVYLCASSLRGTSGSIYEQYFGPGTRLTVT.

The chain employs TRBV5-4 and TRBJ1-4; 8 bases align to TRBD1. This CDR3 has 13 amino acids. Germline values: CDR1 SGHNT, CDR2 YYREEE (reference sequence). Germline trimming cut 3 bases from V and 5 bases from J; bases unmatched to any gene: 0. CDR3 coding DNA: TGTGCCAGCAGCTGGGACAGGAATGAAAAACTGTTTTTT. Amino acids: CASSWDRNEKLFF. The variable domain in full, completed from reference TRBV5-4 and TRBJ1-4, reads ETGVTQSPTHLIKTRGQQVTLRCSSQSGHNTVSWYQQALGQGPQFIFQYYREEENGRGNFPPRFSGLQFPNYSSELNVNALELDDSALYLCASSWDRNEKLFFGSGTQLSVL.

On this clone: Compared with germline, one end of the junction differs, possibly owing to a read error. The chain employs TRBV7-7 and TRBJ2-3; 13 bases fit TRBD2. Per germline, CDR1 SSHAT and CDR2 FNYEAQ (reference sequence). There are 18 residues in the CDR3. The CDR3 is CASSPNTGLAGPTDTQYF. CDR3 nucleotide sequence: TGTGCTAGCAGCCCTAATACGGGACTAGCGGGACCAACAGATACGCAGTATTTT.

V gene TRBV11-2 combines with J gene TRBJ2-1; 8 nucleotides line up with TRBD2. Germline lookup yields CDR1 SGHAT and CDR2 FQNNGV. With V trimmed by 1 base and J by 5 bases, 13 bases remained unmatched. The CDR3 loop spans 18 amino acids. Written as DNA, the CDR3 is TGTGCCAGCAGCTTAGGAAACCTTGCGGGAGGTAAGGACAATGAGCAGTTCTTC. This encodes CASSLGNLAGGKDNEQFF.

The V and J genes are TRBV6-1 and TRBJ2-1, with 14 bases aligning to TRBD2. Germline V CDR1 and CDR2: MNHNS, SASEGT. The CDR3 is made up of 15 amino acids. V lost 5 bases and J lost 8; bases outside the gene matches: 5. This CDR3 reads CASSPGTSGSYEQFF. In DNA form, the CDR3 reads TGTGCCAGCAGTCCCGGGACTAGCGGGAGCTATGAGCAGTTCTTC.

The CDR3, as DNA: TGTGCCAGCACTCCAATAGGGGCAGGACTAGGCTACACCTTC. It specifies CASTPIGAGLGYTF. The chain combines TRBV28 with TRBJ1-2, with D perhaps matching TRBD1 (5 bases). Trimming removed 7 bases at V and 8 bases at J, with 20 bases between. The V gene's germline CDR1 is MDHEN and CDR2 SYDVKM. This CDR3 region has 14 residues.

V usage is TRBV19 and J usage is TRBJ2-2; D perhaps matches TRBD1 (5 bases). CDR1 is LNHDA and CDR2 is SQIVND in the germline V gene (reference sequence). The CDR3 spans 14 residues. V was pared by 7 bases and J by 8 bases, with 17 bases between. The chain's CDR3 is CASNPRASVGELFF. CDR3 sequence (DNA): TGTGCCAGTAACCCCAGGGCATCAGTTGGGGAGCTGTTTTTT. The complete variable domain, with remaining parts taken from reference TRBV19 and TRBJ2-2, reads DGGITQSPKYLFRKEGQNVTLSCEQNLNHDAMYWYRQDPGQGLRLIYYSQIVNDFQKGDIAEGYSVSREKKESFPLTVTSAQKNPTAFYLCASNPRASVGELFFGEGSRLTVL.

Concerning this clone itself: One junction end disagrees with the germline gene, perhaps due to a read error. The chain has TRBV7-9 and TRBJ2-3, with 9 bases aligning to TRBD2. This CDR3 is 16 amino acids long. Germline V gene sequence: CDR1 SEHNR, CDR2 FQNEAQ (reference sequence). This chain's CDR3 is CSSSLDLAGKADTQYF. Here the CDR3 DNA reads TGTTCCAGCAGCTTAGACCTAGCGGGAAAAGCAGATACGCAGTATTTT.

V gene TRBV10-1 combines with J gene TRBJ2-1, with D maybe TRBD1 (6 bases). The CDR3 runs 15 residues. Germline CDR1 is WNHNN and CDR2 is SYGVQD (reference sequence). V lost 1 base and J 2 bases, leaving 9 bases between the germline ends. This CDR3 is CASSEFGQPYNEQFF. In DNA form, the CDR3 reads TGCGCCAGCAGTGAGTTTGGACAGCCCTACAATGAGCAGTTCTTC.

The gene calls are TRBV5-4 and TRBJ2-2, with D maybe TRBD1 (6 bases). The CDR3 sequence is 15 residues long. CDR1 and CDR2 from the germline V gene are SGHNT and YYREEE (reference sequence). V lost 4 bases, J lost 4 bases, and 14 bases lay in between. In DNA, the CDR3 is TGTGCCAGCAGCCGGGACACCAAGGGCACCGGGGAGCTGTTTTTT. Its translation is CASSRDTKGTGELFF. The whole variable domain, filled in from reference TRBV5-4 and TRBJ2-2, reads ETGVTQSPTHLIKTRGQQVTLRCSSQSGHNTVSWYQQALGQGPQFIFQYYREEENGRGNFPPRFSGLQFPNYSSELNVNALELDDSALYLCASSRDTKGTGELFFGEGSRLTVL.